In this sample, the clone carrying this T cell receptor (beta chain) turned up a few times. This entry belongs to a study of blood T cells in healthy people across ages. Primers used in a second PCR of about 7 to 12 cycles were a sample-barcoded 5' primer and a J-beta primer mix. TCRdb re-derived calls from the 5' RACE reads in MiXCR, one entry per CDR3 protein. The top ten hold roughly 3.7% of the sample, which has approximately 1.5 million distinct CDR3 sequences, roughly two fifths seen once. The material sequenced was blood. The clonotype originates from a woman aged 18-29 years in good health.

CDR3 coding DNA: TGTGCCAGCAACCCCCGGCTAGCGGGATCATCCTACAATGAGCAGTTCTTC. Translation gives CASNPRLAGSSYNEQFF. The chain links TRBV7-2 to TRBJ2-1; TRBD2 matches at 9 bases. Germline V gene data show CDR1 as SGHTA and CDR2 as FQGNSA. This CDR3 is 17 amino acids long. V was pared by 7 bases and J by 1 base, with 11 bases of the junction left unmatched. Based on the CDR3 plus reference TRBV7-2 and TRBJ2-1, the full variable domain is GAGVSQSPSNKVTEKGKDVELRCDPISGHTALYWYRQSLGQGLEFLIYFQGNSAPDKSGLPSDRFSAERTGGSVSTLTIQRTQQEDSAVYLCASNPRLAGSSYNEQFFGPGTRLTVL.